This T cell receptor beta chain was recorded in a study of cytomegalovirus exposure and HLA in healthy donors. The study, taken as a whole, reports: V- and J-gene trimming in TCR beta was tied to a missense DCLRE1C variant by an analysis performed later. Cytomegalovirus association was assigned to about 150 TCR beta chains. Analyzed later, most CMV-associated TCR beta chains appeared HLA-restricted.

This clone was detected a few times. Its antigen is unknown. Primers included in the PCR were 60 Vbeta and 13 Jbeta primers. Libraries were prepared by immunoSEQ multiplex PCR; TCRdb keeps only in-frame clonotypes and omits some of them. The sample has 95,000 to 100,000 clones; 77% are singletons. This TCR came from a female donor in good health and CMV-seronegative. Sequenced input: PBMCs.

The CDR3 DNA is TGCGCCAGCAAAGCCTTAGAGACCCAGTACTTC. As protein: CASKALETQYF. This rearrangement joins TRBV10-2 to TRBJ2-5, with D uncertain. The germline V and J ends were trimmed by 7 bases and 4 bases, with 7 bases remaining between them. The CDR3 is made up of 11 amino acids. Germline CDR1 is WSHSY and CDR2 is SAAADI.